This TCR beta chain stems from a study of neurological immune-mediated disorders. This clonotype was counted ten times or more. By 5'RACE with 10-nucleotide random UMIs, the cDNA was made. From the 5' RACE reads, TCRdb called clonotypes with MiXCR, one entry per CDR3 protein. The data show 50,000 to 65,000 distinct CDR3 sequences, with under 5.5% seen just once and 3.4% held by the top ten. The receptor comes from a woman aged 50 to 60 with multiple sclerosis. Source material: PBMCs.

CDR3 nucleotides: TGTGCCAGCAGTTACAACGGTGACAACAATCAGCCCCAGCATTTT. Encoded protein: CASSYNGDNNQPQHF. The rearrangement links TRBV6-2 or TRBV6-3 to TRBJ1-5; D gene uncertain. Germline-derived CDR1 and CDR2 are MNHEY and SVGEGT. The V and J ends lost 2 bases and 3 bases respectively, with 11 bases between them. CDR3 length: 15 residues.